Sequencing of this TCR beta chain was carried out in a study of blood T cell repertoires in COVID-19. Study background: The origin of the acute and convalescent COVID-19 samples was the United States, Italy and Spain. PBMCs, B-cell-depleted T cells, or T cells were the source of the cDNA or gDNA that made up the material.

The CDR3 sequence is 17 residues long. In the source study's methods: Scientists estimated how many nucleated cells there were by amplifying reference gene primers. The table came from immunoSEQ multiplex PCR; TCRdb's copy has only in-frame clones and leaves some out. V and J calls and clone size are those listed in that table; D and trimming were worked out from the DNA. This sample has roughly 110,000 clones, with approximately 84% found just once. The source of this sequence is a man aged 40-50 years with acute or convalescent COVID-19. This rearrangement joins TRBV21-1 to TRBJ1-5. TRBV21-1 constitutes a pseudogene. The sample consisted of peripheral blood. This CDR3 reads CASSKWGIGGHVQPQHF. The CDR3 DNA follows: TGTGCCAGCAGCAAATGGGGGATCGGGGGGCACGTTCAGCCCCAGCATTTT.